The 3 T cell receptor beta chains presented below share a single source sample, sequenced in a study of T cells in Graves' hyperthyroidism and ophthalmopathy. What was amplified from RNA transcripts were TCR beta CDR3 regions. The HTBI primer set served for first-round RT-PCR of the TCR CDR3. TCRdb called the multiplex PCR reads again in MiXCR, with one record for every CDR3 protein. Of about 420,000 distinct CDR3 sequences in the sample, approximately 15% are singletons; the top ten hold 11% to 15%. The sample consisted of blood. The receptor source for this set is a woman aged 18-29 years with Graves' hyperthyroidism.

This clonotype was detected ten times or more. The rearrangement uses TRBV13 and TRBJ1-2; 8 bases are shared with TRBD1. V lost 6 bases, J lost 4 bases, and 4 bases stayed unmatched. There are 13 residues in the CDR3. The germline V gene encodes CDR1 PRHDT and CDR2 FYEKMQ (reference sequence). The CDR3 sequence is CASRPTGVYGYTF. The CDR3 bases are TGTGCCAGCAGGCCGACAGGGGTCTATGGCTACACCTTC.

This clonotype occurred many times. This rearrangement joins TRBV5-1 to TRBJ2-2; 10 nucleotides line up with TRBD2. Germline values: CDR1 SGHRS, CDR2 YFSETQ. This CDR3 spans 19 amino acids. V shed 0 bases, J shed 2 bases, and the junction held 10 bases outside the gene matches. CDR3 amino acids: CASSLAGQAGGPNTGELFF. CDR3 nucleotides: TGCGCCAGCAGCTTGGCGGGCCAAGCGGGGGGGCCCAACACCGGGGAGCTGTTTTTT.

The chain combines TRBV5-6 with TRBJ2-1; unclear D gene. The CDR3 sequence is 14 residues long. Germline V gene sequence: CDR1 SGHDT, CDR2 YYEEEE. V lost 4 bases to trimming and J lost 7 bases, with 15 bases between them. This CDR3 reads CASSQVHMVNEQFF. In nucleotides, the CDR3 is TGTGCCAGCAGCCAGGTCCACATGGTTAATGAGCAGTTCTTC.